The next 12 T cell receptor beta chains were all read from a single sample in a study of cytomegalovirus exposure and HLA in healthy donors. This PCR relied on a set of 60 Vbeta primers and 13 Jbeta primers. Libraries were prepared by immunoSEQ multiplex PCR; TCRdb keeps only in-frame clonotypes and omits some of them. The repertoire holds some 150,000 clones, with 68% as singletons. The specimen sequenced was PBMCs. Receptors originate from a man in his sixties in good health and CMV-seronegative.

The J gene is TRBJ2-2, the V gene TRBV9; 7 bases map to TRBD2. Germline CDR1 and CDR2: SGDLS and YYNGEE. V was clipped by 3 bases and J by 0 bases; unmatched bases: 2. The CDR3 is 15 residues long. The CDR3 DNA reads TGTGCCAGCAGCGCGCGGGGGTCGAACACCGGGGAGCTGTTTTTT. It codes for CASSARGSNTGELFF.

The CDR3 coding sequence is TGTGCCAGCAGTCCTTCCGACAACTACGAGCAGTACTTC. This sequence encodes CASSPSDNYEQYF. This chain joins TRBV28 and TRBJ2-7; D uncertain. The CDR3 is made up of 13 amino acids. Germline V gene data show CDR1 as MDHEN and CDR2 as SYDVKM. The ends were cut back, 5 bases at V and 3 bases at J, with 11 bases in the middle.

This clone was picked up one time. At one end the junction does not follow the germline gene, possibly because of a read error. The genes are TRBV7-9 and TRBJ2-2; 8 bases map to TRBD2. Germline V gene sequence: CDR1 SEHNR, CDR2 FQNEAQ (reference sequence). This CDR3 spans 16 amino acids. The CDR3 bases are TGTTCCAGCAGCCTCGAAGCGGGAGTCCGAACCGGGGAGCTGTTTTTT. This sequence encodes CSSSLEAGVRTGELFF.

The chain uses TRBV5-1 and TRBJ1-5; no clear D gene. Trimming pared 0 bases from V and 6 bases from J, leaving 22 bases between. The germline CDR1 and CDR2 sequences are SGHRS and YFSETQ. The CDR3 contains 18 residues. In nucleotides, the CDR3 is TGCGCCAGCAGCTTGGAGGCAGTAGGATCGATAAGAGGTCAGCCCCAGCATTTT. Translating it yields CASSLEAVGSIRGQPQHF.

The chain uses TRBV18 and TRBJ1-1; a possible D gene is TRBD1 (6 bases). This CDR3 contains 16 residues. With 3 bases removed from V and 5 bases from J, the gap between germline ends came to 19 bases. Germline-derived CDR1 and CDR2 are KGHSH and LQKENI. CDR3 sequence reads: CASSPPGTRGRTEAFF. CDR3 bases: TGTGCCAGCTCACCCCCAGGGACAAGGGGCAGGACTGAAGCTTTCTTT.

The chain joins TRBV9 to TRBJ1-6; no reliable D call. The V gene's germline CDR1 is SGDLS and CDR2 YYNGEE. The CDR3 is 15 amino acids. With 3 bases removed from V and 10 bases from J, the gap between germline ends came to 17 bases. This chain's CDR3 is CASSGGVEGGSPLHF. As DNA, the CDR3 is TGTGCCAGCAGCGGCGGGGTGGAGGGTGGATCACCCCTCCACTTT.

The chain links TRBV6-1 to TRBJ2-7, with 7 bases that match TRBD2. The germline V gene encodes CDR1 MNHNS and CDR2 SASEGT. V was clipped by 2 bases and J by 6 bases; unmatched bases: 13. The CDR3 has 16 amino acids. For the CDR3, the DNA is TGTGCCAGCAGTGAATTTGTCGGGGGGTCGGGGGGCGAGCAGTACTTC. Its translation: CASSEFVGGSGGEQYF.

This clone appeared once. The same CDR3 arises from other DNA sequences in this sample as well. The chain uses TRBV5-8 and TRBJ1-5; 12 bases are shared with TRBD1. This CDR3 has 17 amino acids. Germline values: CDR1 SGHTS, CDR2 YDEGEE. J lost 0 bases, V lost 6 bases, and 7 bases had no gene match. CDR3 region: CASTGGQGAYSNQPQHF. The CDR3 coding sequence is TGTGCCAGCACCGGGGGACAGGGGGCATATAGCAATCAGCCCCAGCATTTT.

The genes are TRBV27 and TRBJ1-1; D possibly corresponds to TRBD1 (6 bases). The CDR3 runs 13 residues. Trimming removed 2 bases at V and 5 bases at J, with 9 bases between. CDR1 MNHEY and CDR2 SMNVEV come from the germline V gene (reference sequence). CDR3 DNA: TGTGCCAGCAGTTTACCAGGGGAAACTGAAGCTTTCTTT. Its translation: CASSLPGETEAFF.

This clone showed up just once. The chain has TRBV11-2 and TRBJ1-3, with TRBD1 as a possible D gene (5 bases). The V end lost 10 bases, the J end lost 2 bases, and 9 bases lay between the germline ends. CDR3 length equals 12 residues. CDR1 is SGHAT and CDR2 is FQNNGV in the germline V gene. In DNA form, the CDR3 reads TGTGCCATAGGAGGGGCTGGAAACACCATATATTTT. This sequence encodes CAIGGAGNTIYF.

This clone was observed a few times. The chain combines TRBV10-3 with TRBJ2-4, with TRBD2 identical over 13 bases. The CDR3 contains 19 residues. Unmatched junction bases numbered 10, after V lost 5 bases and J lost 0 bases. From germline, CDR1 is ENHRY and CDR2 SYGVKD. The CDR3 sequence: CAISPGLAGDGVAKNIQYF. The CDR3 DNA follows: TGTGCCATCAGTCCCGGACTAGCGGGAGATGGGGTAGCCAAAAACATTCAGTACTTC.

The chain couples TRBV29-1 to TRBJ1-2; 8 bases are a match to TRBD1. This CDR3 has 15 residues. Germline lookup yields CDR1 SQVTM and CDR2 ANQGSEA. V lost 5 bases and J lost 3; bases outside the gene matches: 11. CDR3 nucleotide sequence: TGCAGCGTTTCTAGCCTTCAGACAGGGGACTATGGCTACACCTTC. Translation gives CSVSSLQTGDYGYTF.